The 26 T cell receptor beta chains below were found in one sample sequenced in a study of T-cell memory formation after mild COVID-19. TCRdb called the 5' RACE reads again in MiXCR, with one record for every CDR3 protein. Here the sample spans about 400,000 distinct CDR3 sequences, more than 15% being singletons. Sequenced input: PBMCs or a T cell subset sorted from them (not recorded which). The receptors derive from a man between 18 and 29 years old who had mild COVID-19 (a few samples of this study predate the infection). Cell type and time point are not known.

This clonotype was seen more than once but under ten times. This rearrangement joins TRBV20-1 to TRBJ1-6, with a weak D call TRBD1 (6 bases). Germline loops: CDR1 DFQATT, CDR2 SNEGSKA (reference sequence). The CDR3 sequence is 13 residues long. V shed 6 bases and J shed 10 bases, with 16 bases lying between them. DNA of the CDR3: TGCAGTGCCTCTCAGGGGAAGGGGTCACCCCTCCACTTT. Translating gives CSASQGKGSPLHF.

The chain links TRBV5-1 to TRBJ2-1, with 7 bases that match TRBD1. Germline CDR1 and CDR2: SGHRS and YFSETQ. The CDR3 spans 12 residues. With V trimmed by 4 bases and J by 9 bases, 4 bases remained unmatched. CDR3 in amino acids: CASSDRVTEQFF. The CDR3 DNA reads TGCGCCAGCAGCGACAGGGTAACTGAGCAGTTCTTC. Filled out from reference TRBV5-1 and TRBJ2-1, the complete variable domain reads KAGVTQTPRYLIKTRGQQVTLSCSPISGHRSVSWYQQTPGQGLQFLFEYFSETQRNKGNFPGRFSGRQFSNSRSEMNVSTLELGDSALYLCASSDRVTEQFFGPGTRLTVL.

The chain links TRBV6-5 to TRBJ2-5; D is possibly TRBD1 or TRBD2 (5 bases each). In germline, CDR1 is MNHEY, CDR2 SVGAGI. The CDR3 totals 14 residues. The V and J ends lost 6 bases and 8 bases respectively, with 19 bases between them. CDR3 sequence (DNA): TGTGCCAGCAGGGGGGACCCACGGCCCGTCACCCAGTACTTC. It specifies CASRGDPRPVTQYF.

This chain connects TRBV6-5 to TRBJ1-3; D unresolved. CDR1 is MNHEY, CDR2 SVGAGI, per germline. Trimming stripped 7 bases from V and 7 bases from J, with 8 bases between. The CDR3 extends over 11 amino acids. The CDR3 region is CASKIGNTIYF. CDR3 nucleotides: TGTGCCAGCAAGATCGGTAACACCATATATTTT.

This rearrangement joins TRBV11-1 to TRBJ2-7, with TRBD1 identical over 10 bases. The CDR3 extends over 14 amino acids. The V gene end was trimmed by 5 bases and the J gene end by 6 bases; junction bases not matched to a gene: 7. Germline CDR1 and CDR2: SGHAT and FQDESV (reference sequence). As DNA, the CDR3 is TGTGCCAGCAGCCGAGACAGGGGGCGGACCGAGCAGTACGTC. Its protein product is CASSRDRGRTEQYV.

The chain is built from TRBV4-3 and TRBJ1-2; no reliable D call. CDR1 is LGHNA and CDR2 is YSLEER in the germline V gene. Trimming shortened V by 3 bases and J by 7 bases, and 15 bases separated the two germline ends. There are 14 residues in the CDR3. CDR3 sequence: CASSQIPGIGGYTF. The CDR3 DNA reads as TGCGCCAGCAGCCAGATTCCGGGGATAGGTGGCTACACCTTC.

This clonotype was picked up a small number of times. The chain combines TRBV7-2 with TRBJ1-6; 10 nucleotides agree with TRBD1. Germline CDR1 SGHTA, CDR2 FQGNSA. After removal of 2 bases from V and 7 bases from J, the junction contained 2 bases not matched to a gene. The length of the CDR3 is 15 residues. The CDR3 spells CASSLRTGGNSPLHF. CDR3 sequence (DNA): TGTGCCAGCAGCTTAAGGACAGGGGGGAATTCACCCCTCCACTTT.

This clonotype was picked up a small number of times. The chain recombines TRBV7-9 with TRBJ1-1, with D perhaps matching TRBD1 (5 bases). V gave up 4 bases and J gave up 9 bases, with 12 bases separating them. The germline V gene has CDR1 SEHNR and CDR2 FQNEAQ (reference sequence). The CDR3 length is 12 residues. CDR3 loop: CASSSLKGQAFF. CDR3 coding DNA: TGTGCCAGCAGCTCACTCAAGGGGCAAGCTTTCTTT.

This rearrangement joins TRBV12-3 or TRBV12-4 to TRBJ1-6, with D uncertain. The CDR3 is 14 residues long. V was cut by 3 bases and J by 9 bases, with 12 bases left in between. The CDR3 DNA sequence: TGTGCCAGCAGTTTTGTTTCGGGTGGTTCACCCCTCCACTTT. Translated: CASSFVSGGSPLHF.

This chain uses TRBV4-2 with TRBJ1-2; maybe TRBD1 (6 bases). This CDR3 is built from 14 residues. V was cut by 5 bases and J by 2 bases, with 12 bases left in between. The germline V gene encodes CDR1 LGHNA and CDR2 YNFKEQ. Here the CDR3 reads CASSGGLGNYGYTF. The CDR3 DNA reads TGTGCCAGCAGCGGGGGCTTGGGGAACTATGGCTACACCTTC.

The gene calls are TRBV5-1 and TRBJ1-4; a possible D gene is TRBD1 (6 bases). Deletions cut 0 bases from V and 3 bases from J, with 6 bases between. Germline CDR1 is SGHRS and CDR2 is YFSETQ. The length of the CDR3 is 14 residues. CDR3 sequence: CASSLGQANEKLFF. CDR3 in DNA: TGCGCCAGCAGCTTGGGACAGGCTAATGAAAAACTGTTTTTT. The variable domain in full, with the rest retrieved from reference TRBV5-1 and TRBJ1-4, is KAGVTQTPRYLIKTRGQQVTLSCSPISGHRSVSWYQQTPGQGLQFLFEYFSETQRNKGNFPGRFSGRQFSNSRSEMNVSTLELGDSALYLCASSLGQANEKLFFGSGTQLSVL.

This clonotype was seen more than once but under ten times. The chain combines TRBV12-3 or TRBV12-4 with TRBJ2-3, with 8 bases aligning to TRBD2. V was clipped by 6 bases and J by 3 bases; unmatched bases: 11. The CDR3 consists of 16 residues. This CDR3 is CASSPSGSGGTDTQYF. DNA for the CDR3: TGTGCCAGCAGCCCCTCGGGGAGCGGGGGTACAGATACGCAGTATTTT.

The chain has TRBV3-1 and TRBJ1-5; D is undetermined. CDR1 and CDR2 from the germline V gene are LGHDT and YNNKEL (reference sequence). CDR3 length equals 13 residues. V was shortened by 0 bases and J by 7 bases, with 7 bases between the two germline ends. In DNA form, the CDR3 reads TGTGCCAGCAGCCAAGAAAAGGGCCAGCCCCAGCATTTT. It yields the protein CASSQEKGQPQHF.

This clonotype was observed a handful of times. The CDR3 is CASSSASGGETQYF. CDR3 nucleotides: TGCGCCAGCAGCTCCGCCTCGGGGGGAGAGACCCAGTACTTC. The chain employs TRBV5-1 and TRBJ2-5, with 7 bases matching TRBD2. The ends lost 3 bases at V and 4 bases at J; junction bases unmatched: 6. The CDR3 is 14 amino acids. Germline loops: CDR1 SGHRS, CDR2 YFSETQ.

This clonotype was observed a handful of times. The V call is TRBV5-1, the J call TRBJ2-2; possible D gene TRBD2, 6 bases. The CDR3 contains 16 residues. CDR1 SGHRS and CDR2 YFSETQ come from the germline V gene. V was trimmed by 3 bases and J by 4 bases, leaving 16 bases between them. CDR3 region: CASSSTSGVSTGELFF. Here the CDR3 DNA reads TGCGCCAGCAGCTCCACTTCGGGGGTTAGCACCGGGGAGCTGTTTTTT.

CDR3 bases: TGTGCCAGCAGGCCTGGGACAGGGGTGGGCGAGCAGTACTTC. As protein: CASRPGTGVGEQYF. The rearrangement joins TRBV2 to TRBJ2-7; 10 bases agree with TRBD1. CDR1 is SNHLY, CDR2 FYNNEI, per germline. CDR3 length: 14 amino acids. The V gene end was trimmed by 6 bases and the J gene end by 6 bases; junction bases not matched to a gene: 8.

The gene calls are TRBV24-1 and TRBJ1-5; perhaps TRBD1 as D (6 bases). The CDR3 runs to 14 residues. Germline CDR1 KGHDR, CDR2 SFDVKD. The V end lost 5 bases, the J end lost 7 bases, and 14 bases lay between the germline ends. The CDR3, as DNA: TGTGCCACCAGTGCCGCAGCCGGGGGCCAGCCCCAGCATTTT. Amino acid sequence: CATSAAAGGQPQHF.

A few counts support this clonotype. This sequence joins TRBV5-6 and TRBJ2-1; 8 nucleotides line up with TRBD2. With 4 bases clipped from V and 5 bases from J, the junction kept 2 bases outside the gene matches. Per the germline V gene, CDR1 is SGHDT and CDR2 is YYEEEE. This CDR3 is 13 amino acids long. In DNA, the CDR3 is TGTGCCAGCAGCGTGGGACTAGACAATGAGCAGTTCTTC. It encodes CASSVGLDNEQFF.

The V gene is TRBV4-2, the J gene TRBJ1-3, with D hard to call. Trimming shortened V by 5 bases and J by 2 bases, and 10 bases separated the two germline ends. Germline CDR1 reads LGHNA; CDR2 reads YNFKEQ. The CDR3 is 14 amino acids. The DNA for the CDR3 is TGTGCCAGCAGCAACCTCGGAGCTGGAAACACCATATATTTT. Protein sequence: CASSNLGAGNTIYF.

The chain employs TRBV12-3 or TRBV12-4 and TRBJ1-4; 9 bases are a match to TRBD1. V trimming: 6 bases; J trimming: 8 bases; junction bases outside the gene matches: 7. CDR3 length: 14 amino acids. This CDR3 is CASRLQGAGEKLFF. The CDR3 nucleotides read TGTGCCAGCAGATTACAGGGGGCAGGGGAAAAACTGTTTTTT.

This clonotype appeared a few times. V is TRBV12-3 or TRBV12-4 and J is TRBJ2-1, with TRBD1 identical over 7 bases. The V gene end was trimmed by 5 bases and the J gene end by 4 bases; junction bases not matched to a gene: 8. The length of the CDR3 is 15 residues. The CDR3 nucleotides are TGTGCCAGCAGTATCCGACAGGGACGGTACAATGAGCAGTTCTTC. This translates into CASSIRQGRYNEQFF.

In DNA form, the CDR3 reads TGTGCCAGCAGCCAAGATGGGGGGCAGAGCAATCAGCCCCAGCATTTT. Translated, it gives CASSQDGGQSNQPQHF. J is TRBJ1-5 and V is TRBV4-2; a weak D match, TRBD1 (6 bases). Trimming shortened V by 0 bases and J by 1 base, and 10 bases separated the two germline ends. The CDR3 extends over 16 amino acids. Germline V gene lookup returns CDR1 LGHNA and CDR2 YNFKEQ.

The J gene is TRBJ2-1, the V gene TRBV7-3, with 11 positions matching TRBD2. This CDR3 region has 16 residues. Germline V CDR1 and CDR2: SGHTA, FQGTGA. V dropped 5 bases and J dropped 2; count of bases not matched to a gene: 5. CDR3 sequence reads: CASSLHSGGAYNEQFF. CDR3 DNA sequence: TGTGCCAGCAGCCTTCATAGCGGGGGGGCCTACAATGAGCAGTTCTTC. The whole variable domain, remainder taken from reference TRBV7-3 and TRBJ2-1, is GAGVSQTPSNKVTEKGKYVELRCDPISGHTALYWYRQSLGQGPEFLIYFQGTGAADDSGLPNDRFFAVRPEGSVSTLKIQRTERGDSAVYLCASSLHSGGAYNEQFFGPGTRLTVL.

This clonotype has more than one count but fewer than ten. The chain carries TRBV6-5 and TRBJ2-3; 8 bases match TRBD2. The CDR3 loop spans 14 amino acids. V lost 2 bases and J lost 5; bases outside the gene matches: 3. CDR1 and CDR2 from the germline V gene are MNHEY and SVGAGI. The CDR3 nucleotides are TGTGCCAGCAGTTACCGGGGGGGCATAGATACGCAGTATTTT. Translated: CASSYRGGIDTQYF.

This clonotype was seen more than once but under ten times. This chain uses TRBV4-3 with TRBJ1-4; 12 bases align to TRBD1. Germline CDR1 and CDR2: LGHNA and YSLEER. The CDR3 runs to 16 residues. Germline trimming cut 0 bases from V and 13 bases from J; bases unmatched to any gene: 9. CDR3 nucleotides: TGCGCCAGCAGCCAAGACTCTGGGACAGGGGGCGTAAGACTGTTTTTT. Translating it yields CASSQDSGTGGVRLFF.

V and J are TRBV7-9 and TRBJ2-5, with 13 positions matching TRBD2. The V gene end was trimmed by 0 bases and the J gene end by 4 bases; junction bases not matched to a gene: 8. In germline, CDR1 is SEHNR, CDR2 FQNEAQ (reference sequence). The CDR3 is made up of 18 amino acids. The CDR3 sequence is CASSLALRGLAGPETQYF. DNA of the CDR3: TGTGCCAGCAGCTTAGCTTTGCGGGGACTAGCGGGGCCAGAGACCCAGTACTTC.